Listed here are 26 T cell receptor beta chains from one sample, sequenced in a study of blood T cell repertoires in COVID-19 (dated by TCRdb to the early 2020s). Library creation used the immunoSEQ multiplex PCR assay. TCRdb mirrors the immuneACCESS table, restricted to in-frame sequences. Some clones are absent from its copies; in checked studies, under half trace to an unresolved V gene, and the reason for the others is unknown. This sample holds 200,000 to 300,000 clones; just under 85% were observed only once. About 4% of the sample is in the top ten clones. The sequenced sample was peripheral blood. These receptors were taken from a man aged 45-60 years with acute or convalescent COVID-19.

The chain links TRBV4-2 to TRBJ1-2, with D tentatively TRBD1 (6 bases). The germline gives CDR1 LGHNA, CDR2 YNFKEQ. V lost 1 base to trimming and J lost 2 bases, with 8 bases between them. The CDR3 is 14 amino acids. The CDR3 loop reads CASSQGQANYGYTF. DNA of the CDR3: TGTGCCAGCAGCCAAGGACAGGCAAACTATGGCTACACCTTC.

The chain links TRBV28 to TRBJ1-6; the match to TRBD1 covers 7 bases. The V segment lost 7 bases and the J segment 7 bases; nucleotides outside the gene matches: 10. The CDR3 runs 15 residues. CDR1 MDHEN and CDR2 SYDVKM come from the germline V gene. The DNA of the CDR3 is TGTGCCAGCACTCGGACAGGAGGGGGAAATTCACCCCTCCACTTT. This codes for CASTRTGGGNSPLHF. Full variable domain (missing parts from reference TRBV28 and TRBJ1-6): DVKVTQSSRYLVKRTGEKVFLECVQDMDHENMFWYRQDPGLGLRLIYFSYDVKMKEKGDIPEGYSVSREKKERFSLILESASTNQTSMYLCASTRTGGGNSPLHFGNGTRLTVT.

The chain uses TRBV5-6 and TRBJ2-7; a possible D gene is TRBD1 (6 bases). The CDR3 contains 11 residues. Germline CDR1 reads SGHDT; CDR2 reads YYEEEE. Trimming pared 3 bases from V and 7 bases from J, leaving 8 bases between. CDR3 coding DNA: TGTGCCAGCAGCTCGAGGGGGGAGCAGTACTTC. Translating it yields CASSSRGEQYF.

The chain has TRBV9 and TRBJ2-3; TRBD2 aligns across 16 bases. The CDR3 contains 19 residues. The trim removed 3 bases at V and 2 bases at J, leaving 9 bases unmatched. Germline values: CDR1 SGDLS, CDR2 YYNGEE. The CDR3 sequence is CASSGTPGTSGRATDTQYF. The CDR3, as DNA: TGTGCCAGCAGCGGAACCCCCGGGACTAGCGGGAGGGCCACAGATACGCAGTATTTT.

The J gene is TRBJ1-4, the V gene TRBV7-9; tentative D call: TRBD1 (5 bases). The ends were cut back, 4 bases at V and 4 bases at J, with 16 bases in the middle. CDR3 length equals 16 residues. Germline V gene lookup returns CDR1 SEHNR and CDR2 FQNEAQ (reference sequence). CDR3 loop: CASSSSSTGDNEKLFF. Written as DNA, the CDR3 is TGTGCCAGCAGCTCCAGTTCCACAGGAGATAATGAAAAACTGTTTTTT.

This clone has more than one count but fewer than ten. V is TRBV4-2 and J is TRBJ2-7; TRBD1 aligns across 7 bases. Trimming cost V 0 bases and J 2 bases; bases outside gene matches: 4. Germline CDR1 LGHNA, CDR2 YNFKEQ. This CDR3 comprises 15 residues. CDR3 sequence: CASSQDWDSAYEQYF. The CDR3 DNA reads TGTGCCAGCAGCCAAGACTGGGACAGCGCCTACGAGCAGTACTTC.

The chain uses TRBV14 and TRBJ2-2; no firm D call. CDR3 length: 14 residues. Trimming removed 4 bases at V and 4 bases at J, with 10 bases between. Germline V lookup: CDR1 SGHDN, CDR2 FVKESK. The CDR3 region has the DNA TGTGCCAGCAGCCTGCAGACTTCCACCGGGGAGCTGTTTTTT. Translation gives CASSLQTSTGELFF.

The chain joins TRBV7-8 to TRBJ2-5, with D possibly TRBD2 on 5 matching bases. The CDR3 contains 16 residues. CDR1 and CDR2 (germline): SGHVS, FQNEAQ. Trimming shortened V by 1 base and J by 4 bases, and 16 bases separated the two germline ends. The CDR3 bases are TGTGCCAGCAGCTTAGAGGGTAGCAGAGGGAGAGAGACCCAGTACTTC. Translation gives CASSLEGSRGRETQYF.

The rearrangement uses TRBV18 and TRBJ2-7; the match to TRBD2 covers 10 bases. CDR3 length: 16 amino acids. CDR1 KGHSH and CDR2 LQKENI come from the germline V gene. With V trimmed by 0 bases and J by 5 bases, 7 bases remained unmatched. This CDR3 reads CASSPPSGRANDEQYF. The CDR3 bases are TGTGCCAGCTCACCACCGAGCGGGAGGGCCAACGACGAGCAGTACTTC.

The CDR3 DNA is TGTGCCATCAGTGAGTCGGGTCTTGGACAGGCATTCTCTGGAAACACCATATATTTT. As protein: CAISESGLGQAFSGNTIYF. The chain carries TRBV10-3 and TRBJ1-3, with 7 bases aligning to TRBD1. This CDR3 is built from 19 residues. Trimming at V came to 0 bases and at J to 0 bases, leaving 11 bases not matched to a gene. CDR1 is ENHRY, CDR2 SYGVKD, per germline.

This clone was observed a handful of times. The chain recombines TRBV7-2 with TRBJ2-7; 11 nucleotides agree with TRBD1. With 0 bases clipped from V and 7 bases from J, the junction kept 5 bases outside the gene matches. The CDR3 spans 15 residues. The V gene's germline CDR1 is SGHTA and CDR2 FQGNSA. Here the CDR3 reads CASSLARTGGLEQYF. The CDR3, as DNA: TGTGCCAGCAGCTTAGCCCGGACAGGGGGCTTAGAGCAGTACTTC.

This rearrangement joins TRBV10-3 to TRBJ1-1; D is perhaps TRBD1 (5 bases). CDR3 size: 14 residues. Germline V gene lookup returns CDR1 ENHRY and CDR2 SYGVKD. Trimming pared 5 bases from V and 0 bases from J, leaving 10 bases between. As DNA, the CDR3 is TGTGCCATCAGTTTGGGACTGGTGAACACTGAAGCTTTCTTT. It yields the protein CAISLGLVNTEAFF.

Only a few counts were recorded for this clone. This chain uses TRBV11-2 with TRBJ2-1; 8 bases are shared with TRBD1. J gave up 9 bases and V 2 bases, and 3 bases lay outside the gene matches. Germline CDR1 reads SGHAT; CDR2 reads FQNNGV. CDR3 length: 13 amino acids. The CDR3 coding sequence is TGTGCCAGCAGCTTACAGGGGGCCGGTGAGCAGTTCTTC. Its translation is CASSLQGAGEQFF.

The CDR3 protein is CASSPFDLRWGANVLTF. For the CDR3, the DNA is TGTGCCAGCAGCCCCTTCGATTTGAGATGGGGGGCCAACGTCCTGACTTTC. V and J are TRBV7-9 and TRBJ2-6; D is unresolved. V lost 5 bases and J 4 bases, leaving 18 bases between the germline ends. The CDR3 length is 17 residues. The germline V gene encodes CDR1 SEHNR and CDR2 FQNEAQ (reference sequence).

This sequence joins TRBV9 and TRBJ1-2, with D tentatively TRBD1 (6 bases). CDR3 length equals 16 residues. Trimming removed 0 bases from V and 5 bases from J, with 17 bases in between. CDR1 is SGDLS, CDR2 YYNGEE, per germline. DNA of the CDR3: TGTGCCAGCAGCGTAGATAAGGTGGGGGCAGGGTATGGCTACACCTTC. Protein: CASSVDKVGAGYGYTF.

J is TRBJ1-6 and V is TRBV5-5, with TRBD1 matching 9 bases. Germline CDR1 reads SGHKS; CDR2 reads YYEKEE (reference sequence). Trimming at V came to 0 bases and at J to 9 bases, leaving 1 base not matched to a gene. The CDR3 contains 14 residues. The CDR3 DNA is TGTGCCAGCAGCTTGGAACAGGGGGCTTCACCCCTCCACTTT. Translated, it gives CASSLEQGASPLHF.

The rearrangement joins TRBV28 to TRBJ1-2; D possibly corresponds to TRBD1 (5 bases). The CDR3 consists of 13 residues. V was clipped by 6 bases and J by 8 bases, with 16 bases between them. In germline, CDR1 is MDHEN, CDR2 SYDVKM. The DNA of the CDR3 is TGTGCCAGCAGAAACAGGAAGTCGCAAGGCTACACCTTC. It specifies CASRNRKSQGYTF.

The CDR3 is CASSIPPSGNEQFF. DNA for the CDR3: TGTGCCAGCAGCATCCCTCCTAGCGGCAATGAGCAGTTCTTC. V is TRBV5-4 and J is TRBJ2-1; 7 bases map to TRBD2. Germline V gene data show CDR1 as SGHNT and CDR2 as YYREEE (reference sequence). The CDR3 totals 14 residues. V was clipped by 4 bases and J by 6 bases; unmatched bases: 7.

The chain uses TRBV14 and TRBJ2-7, with 7 bases lining up with TRBD2. With V trimmed by 0 bases and J by 1 base, 0 bases remained unmatched. CDR1 SGHDN and CDR2 FVKESK come from the germline V gene. CDR3 length equals 14 residues. CDR3 sequence reads: CASSQEGGSYEQYF. DNA for the CDR3: TGTGCCAGCAGCCAAGAGGGGGGGTCCTACGAGCAGTACTTC.

J is TRBJ1-1 and V is TRBV18; D perhaps matches TRBD1 (5 bases). Trimming shortened V by 5 bases and J by 6 bases, and 16 bases separated the two germline ends. Per germline, CDR1 KGHSH and CDR2 LQKENI. This CDR3 contains 14 residues. The CDR3 DNA reads TGTGCCAGCTCAAGTCGTCGGGGGGAGTCTGAAGCTTTCTTT. Amino acid sequence: CASSSRRGESEAFF.

The rearrangement joins TRBV5-4 to TRBJ2-1, with D possibly TRBD2 on 5 matching bases. The V gene lost 1 base and the J gene lost 9 bases, with 8 bases spanning the gap. Germline V gene lookup returns CDR1 SGHNT and CDR2 YYREEE (reference sequence). This CDR3 region has 12 residues. The chain's CDR3 is CASSLIAGEQFF. The CDR3 DNA reads as TGTGCCAGCAGCTTGATCGCGGGTGAGCAGTTCTTC.

The chain joins TRBV7-2 to TRBJ1-5; TRBD1 matches at 8 bases. The germline gives CDR1 SGHTA, CDR2 FQGNSA. Trimming at V came to 1 base and at J to 5 bases, leaving 4 bases not matched to a gene. The CDR3 is made up of 15 amino acids. The CDR3 sequence: CASSLVVTGDQPQHF. DNA of the CDR3: TGTGCCAGCAGCTTAGTAGTGACAGGGGATCAGCCCCAGCATTTT.

The J gene is TRBJ1-1, the V gene TRBV30; a weak D match, TRBD1 (6 bases). This CDR3 is built from 15 residues. Trimming removed 3 bases from V and 1 base from J, with 15 bases in between. Looked up from germline, CDR1 is GTSNPN and CDR2 is SVGIG (reference sequence). CDR3 DNA sequence: TGTGCCTGGAGGCCCGGTTGGGGGCCGAACACTGAAGCTTTCTTT. Protein: CAWRPGWGPNTEAFF.

The V gene is TRBV7-8, the J gene TRBJ1-1, with 8 positions matching TRBD1. The CDR3 has 13 residues. Trimming at V came to 5 bases and at J to 7 bases, leaving 6 bases not matched to a gene. Germline CDR1 SGHVS, CDR2 FQNEAQ. The CDR3 loop is CASSGQGGSEAFF. Written as DNA, the CDR3 is TGTGCCAGCAGCGGACAGGGAGGCAGTGAAGCTTTCTTT.

The chain combines TRBV29-1 with TRBJ2-5; D is perhaps TRBD1 (6 bases). Trimming pared 4 bases from V and 5 bases from J, leaving 17 bases between. CDR3 length: 14 residues. Germline V CDR1 and CDR2: SQVTM, ANQGSEA. In DNA, the CDR3 is TGCAGCGTTGCAAGGAAGACAGGCGGGGAGACCCAGTACTTC. As protein: CSVARKTGGETQYF.

The genes are TRBV7-6 and TRBJ2-1, with 10 bases matching TRBD2. Germline CDR1 SGHVS, CDR2 FNYEAQ. The trim removed 3 bases at V and 6 bases at J, leaving 5 bases unmatched. The CDR3 runs to 15 residues. CDR3 region: CASSFWTSGSNEQFF. CDR3 DNA: TGTGCCAGCAGCTTCTGGACTAGCGGTAGCAATGAGCAGTTCTTC. Complete variable domain (other parts from reference TRBV7-6 and TRBJ2-1): GAGVSQSPRYKVTKRGQDVALRCDPISGHVSLYWYRQALGQGPEFLTYFNYEAQQDKSGLPNDRFSAERPEGSISTLTIQRTEQRDSAMYRCASSFWTSGSNEQFFGPGTRLTVL.